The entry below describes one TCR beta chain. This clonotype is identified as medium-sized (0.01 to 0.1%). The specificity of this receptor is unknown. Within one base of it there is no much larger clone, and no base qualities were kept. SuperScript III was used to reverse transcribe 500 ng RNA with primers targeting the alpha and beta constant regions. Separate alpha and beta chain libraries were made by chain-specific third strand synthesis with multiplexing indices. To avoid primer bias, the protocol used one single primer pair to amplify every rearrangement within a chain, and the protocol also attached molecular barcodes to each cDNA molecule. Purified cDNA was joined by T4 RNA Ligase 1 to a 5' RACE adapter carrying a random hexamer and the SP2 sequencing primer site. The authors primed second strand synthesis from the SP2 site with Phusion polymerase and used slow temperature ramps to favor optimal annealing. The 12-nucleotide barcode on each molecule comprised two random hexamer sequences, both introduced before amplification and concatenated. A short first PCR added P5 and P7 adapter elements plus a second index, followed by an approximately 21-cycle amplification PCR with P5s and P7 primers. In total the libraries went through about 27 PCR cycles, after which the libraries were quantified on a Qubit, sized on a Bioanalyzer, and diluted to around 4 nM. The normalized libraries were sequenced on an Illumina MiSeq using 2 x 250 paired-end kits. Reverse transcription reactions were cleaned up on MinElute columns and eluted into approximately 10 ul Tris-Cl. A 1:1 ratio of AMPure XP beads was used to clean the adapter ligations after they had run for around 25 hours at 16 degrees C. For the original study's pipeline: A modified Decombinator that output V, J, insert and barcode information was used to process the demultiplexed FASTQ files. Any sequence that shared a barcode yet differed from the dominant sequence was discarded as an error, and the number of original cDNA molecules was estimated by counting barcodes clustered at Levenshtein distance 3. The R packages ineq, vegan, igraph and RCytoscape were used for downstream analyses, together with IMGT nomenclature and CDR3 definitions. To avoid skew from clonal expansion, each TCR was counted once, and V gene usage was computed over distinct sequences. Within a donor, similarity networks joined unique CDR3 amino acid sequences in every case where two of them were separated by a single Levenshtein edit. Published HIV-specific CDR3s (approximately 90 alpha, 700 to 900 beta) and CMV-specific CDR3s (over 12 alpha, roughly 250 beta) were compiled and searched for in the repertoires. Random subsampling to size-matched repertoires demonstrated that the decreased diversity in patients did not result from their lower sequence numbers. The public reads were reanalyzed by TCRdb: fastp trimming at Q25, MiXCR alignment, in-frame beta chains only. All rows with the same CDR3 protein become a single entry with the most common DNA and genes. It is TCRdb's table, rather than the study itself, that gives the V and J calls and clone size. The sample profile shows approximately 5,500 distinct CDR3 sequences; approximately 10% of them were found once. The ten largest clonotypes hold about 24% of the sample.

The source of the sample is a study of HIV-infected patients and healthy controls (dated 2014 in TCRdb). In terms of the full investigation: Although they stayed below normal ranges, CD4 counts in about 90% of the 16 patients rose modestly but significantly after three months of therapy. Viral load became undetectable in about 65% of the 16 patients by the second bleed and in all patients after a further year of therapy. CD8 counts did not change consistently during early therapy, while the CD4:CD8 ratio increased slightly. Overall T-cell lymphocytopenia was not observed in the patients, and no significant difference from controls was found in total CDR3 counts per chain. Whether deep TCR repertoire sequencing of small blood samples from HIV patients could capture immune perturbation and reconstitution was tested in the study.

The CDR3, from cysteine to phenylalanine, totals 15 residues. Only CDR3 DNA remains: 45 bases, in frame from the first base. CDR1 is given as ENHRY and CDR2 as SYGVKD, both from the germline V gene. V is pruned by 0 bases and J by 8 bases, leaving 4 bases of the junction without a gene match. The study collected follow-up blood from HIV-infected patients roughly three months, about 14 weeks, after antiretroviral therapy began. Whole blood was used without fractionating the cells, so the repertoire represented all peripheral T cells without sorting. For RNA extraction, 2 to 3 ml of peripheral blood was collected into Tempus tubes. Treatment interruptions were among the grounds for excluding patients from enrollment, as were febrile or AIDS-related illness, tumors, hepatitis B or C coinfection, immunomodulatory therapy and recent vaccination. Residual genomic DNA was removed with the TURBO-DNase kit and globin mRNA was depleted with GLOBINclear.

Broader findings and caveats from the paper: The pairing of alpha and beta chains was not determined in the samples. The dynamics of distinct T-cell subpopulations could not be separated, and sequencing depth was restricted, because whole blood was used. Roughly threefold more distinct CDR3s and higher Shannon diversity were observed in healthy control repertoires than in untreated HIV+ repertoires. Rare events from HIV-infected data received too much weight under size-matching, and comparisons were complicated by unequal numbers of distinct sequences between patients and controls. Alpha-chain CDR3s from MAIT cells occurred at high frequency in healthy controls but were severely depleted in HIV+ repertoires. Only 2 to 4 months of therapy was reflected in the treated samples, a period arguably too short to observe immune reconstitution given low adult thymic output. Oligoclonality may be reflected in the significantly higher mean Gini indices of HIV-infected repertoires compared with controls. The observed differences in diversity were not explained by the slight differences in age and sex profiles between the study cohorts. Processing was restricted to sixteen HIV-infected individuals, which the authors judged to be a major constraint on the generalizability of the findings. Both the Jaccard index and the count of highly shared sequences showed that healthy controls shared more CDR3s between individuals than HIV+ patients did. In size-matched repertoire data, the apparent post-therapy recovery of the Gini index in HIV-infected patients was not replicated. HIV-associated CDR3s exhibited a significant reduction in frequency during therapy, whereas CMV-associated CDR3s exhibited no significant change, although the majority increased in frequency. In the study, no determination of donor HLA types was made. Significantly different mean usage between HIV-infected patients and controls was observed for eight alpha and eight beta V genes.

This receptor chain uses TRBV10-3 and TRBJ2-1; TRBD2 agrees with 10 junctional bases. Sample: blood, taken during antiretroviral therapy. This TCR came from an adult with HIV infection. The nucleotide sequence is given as TGTGCCATCAGTGAGTCGAACCTAGCGGGAGATGAGCAGTTCTTC. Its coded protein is CAISESNLAGDEQFF.